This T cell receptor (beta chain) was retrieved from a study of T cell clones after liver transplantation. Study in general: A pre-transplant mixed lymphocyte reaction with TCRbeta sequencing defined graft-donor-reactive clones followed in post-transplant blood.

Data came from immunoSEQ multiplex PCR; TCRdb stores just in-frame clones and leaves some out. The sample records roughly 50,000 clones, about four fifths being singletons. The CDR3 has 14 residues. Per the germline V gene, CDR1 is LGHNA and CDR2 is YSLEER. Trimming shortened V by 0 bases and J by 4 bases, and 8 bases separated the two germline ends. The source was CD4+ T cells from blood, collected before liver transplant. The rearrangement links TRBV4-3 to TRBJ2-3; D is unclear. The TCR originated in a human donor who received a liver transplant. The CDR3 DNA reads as TGCGCCAGCAGCCAAGATTCTGGGGCAGATACGCAGTATTTT. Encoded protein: CASSQDSGADTQYF.